These 10 T cell receptor beta chains originate from one sample sequenced in a study of shared clonotypes between healthy human individuals. Repertoires were generated with immunoSEQ multiplex PCR, while TCRdb's copy carries only in-frame clones and drops some. The sample contains some 2,000,000 clones, roughly 95% of which appear only once. Input material: naive CD4+ T cells sorted from blood. The subset denotes: CD45RA+ positively selected. These receptors all come from a young man in good health.

The chain employs TRBV27 and TRBJ1-2; a possible D gene is TRBD1 (6 bases). The CDR3 contains 15 residues. CDR1 is MNHEY, CDR2 SMNVEV, per germline (reference sequence). V was shortened by 4 bases and J by 0 bases, with 12 bases between the two germline ends. The CDR3 is CASSSKGGANYGYTF. The CDR3 nucleotides are TGTGCCAGCAGTTCAAAGGGGGGAGCTAACTATGGCTACACCTTC.

The chain has TRBV28 and TRBJ1-1, with D unclear. The germline V gene encodes CDR1 MDHEN and CDR2 SYDVKM. V was clipped by 10 bases and J by 10 bases, with 16 bases between them. The CDR3 consists of 11 residues. In DNA form, the CDR3 reads TGTGCCAACAGCCTACGCGCTATAGCTTTCTTT. Translated, it gives CANSLRAIAFF. Together with reference TRBV28 and TRBJ1-1, the CDR3 gives the full variable domain: DVKVTQSSRYLVKRTGEKVFLECVQDMDHENMFWYRQDPGLGLRLIYFSYDVKMKEKGDIPEGYSVSREKKERFSLILESASTNQTSMYLCANSLRAIAFFGQGTRLTVV.

The chain couples TRBV5-6 to TRBJ2-3, with TRBD1 matching 9 bases. The CDR3 contains 17 residues. V lost 2 bases and J lost 3; bases outside the gene matches: 10. Per the germline V gene, CDR1 is SGHDT and CDR2 is YYEEEE. CDR3 residues: CASSLLRDRVRTDTQYF. The CDR3 DNA reads as TGTGCCAGCAGCTTACTCCGGGACAGGGTCAGGACAGATACGCAGTATTTT.

This clone was found once. The V and J genes are TRBV27 and TRBJ2-3; D ambiguous. This CDR3 has 16 residues. Trimming removed 8 bases from V and 4 bases from J, with 22 bases in between. Germline-derived CDR1 and CDR2 are MNHEY and SMNVEV (reference sequence). The CDR3 DNA reads as TGTGCCAGCGCCCCAAGAGTTGGGTTCCCCTCAGATACGCAGTATTTT. It translates to CASAPRVGFPSDTQYF.

V is TRBV7-6 and J is TRBJ2-2, with D perhaps TRBD1 (6 bases). Germline V gene lookup returns CDR1 SGHVS and CDR2 FNYEAQ. The CDR3 covers 13 residues. Trimming cost V 5 bases and J 4 bases, with 8 bases left between them. The CDR3 loop reads CASSQQGTGELFF. The DNA of the CDR3 is TGTGCCAGCAGCCAACAGGGCACCGGGGAGCTGTTTTTT.

The V gene is TRBV4-2, the J gene TRBJ1-6; D unclear. The CDR3 contains 13 residues. Germline CDR1 and CDR2: LGHNA and YNFKEQ. V lost 1 base and J 7 bases, leaving 5 bases between the germline ends. The CDR3 nucleotides are TGTGCCAGCAGCCAAGTATTGAATTCACCCCTCCACTTT. It codes for CASSQVLNSPLHF.

This clone was detected once. The rearrangement uses TRBV10-3 and TRBJ2-6, with TRBD1 matching 9 bases. Per the germline V gene, CDR1 is ENHRY and CDR2 is SYGVKD. The CDR3 spans 20 residues. V trimming: 2 bases; J trimming: 1 base; junction bases outside the gene matches: 12. CDR3 in amino acids: CAISEKTGTGISSGANVLTF. Written as DNA, the CDR3 is TGTGCCATCAGTGAGAAAACCGGGACAGGGATCTCTTCTGGGGCCAACGTCCTGACTTTC.

The rearrangement uses TRBV28 and TRBJ1-2, with a possible D match to TRBD1 (5 bases). CDR1 is MDHEN, CDR2 SYDVKM, per germline. The CDR3 sequence is 11 residues long. V lost 5 bases and J 12 bases, leaving 13 bases between the germline ends. The CDR3 DNA reads TGTGCCAGCAGTACCCTGGGGACTCACACCTTC. Encoded protein: CASSTLGTHTF.

In regard to this clone: At the DNA level, this CDR3 is encoded by other sequences in the same sample as well. The CDR3 loop is CATSRDRGQGYGYTF. The CDR3 DNA sequence: TGTGCCACCAGCAGAGATAGAGGGCAGGGCTATGGCTACACCTTC. The genes are TRBV15 and TRBJ1-2; possibly TRBD1 for D (5 bases). The CDR3 totals 15 residues. Germline lookup yields CDR1 LNHNV and CDR2 YYDKDF (reference sequence). Deletions cut 0 bases from V and 4 bases from J, with 12 bases between.

The V call is TRBV19, the J call TRBJ2-7; the D is unclear. In germline, CDR1 is LNHDA, CDR2 SQIVND (reference sequence). The CDR3 consists of 12 residues. With 4 bases removed from V and 2 bases from J, the gap between germline ends came to 6 bases. This CDR3 reads CASSNKPYEQYF. The CDR3 coding sequence is TGTGCCAGTAGTAACAAACCCTACGAGCAGTACTTC.